This entry concerns a single T cell receptor (beta chain). This sample is part of a study of blood T cell repertoires in COVID-19. Study in general: Acute-phase and convalescent COVID-19 samples originated in the United States, Italy and Spain. PBMCs, B-cell-depleted T cells, or T cells were the source of the cDNA or gDNA that made up the material.

Per the original methods: Counts of nucleated cells, estimated from reference gene primer amplification, were obtained. Measured with immunoSEQ multiplex PCR; TCRdb has only the in-frame clones, and not every one. V and J calls and clone size are those listed in that table; D and trimming were worked out from the DNA. In the table there are over 100,000 clones, 65% to 85% of which are singletons. The CDR3 is 16 amino acids. V gave up 3 bases and J gave up 6 bases; unmatched junction bases: 6. The germline V gene has CDR1 KGHDR and CDR2 SFDVKD. The TCR comes from a woman in her sixties or seventies with acute or convalescent COVID-19. Sequenced material: peripheral blood. V is TRBV24-1 and J is TRBJ2-2, with 10 bases lining up with TRBD1. Here the CDR3 DNA reads TGTGCCACCAGTGATCCCCCCGGGACAGGGGCCGGGGAGCTGTTTTTT. Translation: CATSDPPGTGAGELFF.